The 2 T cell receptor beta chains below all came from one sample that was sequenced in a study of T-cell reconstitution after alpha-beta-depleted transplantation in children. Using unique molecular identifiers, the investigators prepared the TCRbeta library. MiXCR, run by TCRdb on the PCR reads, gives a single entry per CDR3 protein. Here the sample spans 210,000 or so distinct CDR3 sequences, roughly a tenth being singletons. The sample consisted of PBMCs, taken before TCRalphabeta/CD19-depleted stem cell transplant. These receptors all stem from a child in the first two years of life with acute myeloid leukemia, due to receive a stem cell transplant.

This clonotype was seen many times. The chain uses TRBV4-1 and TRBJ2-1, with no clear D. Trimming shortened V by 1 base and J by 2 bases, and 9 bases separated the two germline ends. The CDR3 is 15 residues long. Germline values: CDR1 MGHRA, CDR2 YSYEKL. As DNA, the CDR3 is TGCGCCAGCAGCCAAGGGCTATCTACCTACAATGAGCAGTTCTTC. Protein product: CASSQGLSTYNEQFF.

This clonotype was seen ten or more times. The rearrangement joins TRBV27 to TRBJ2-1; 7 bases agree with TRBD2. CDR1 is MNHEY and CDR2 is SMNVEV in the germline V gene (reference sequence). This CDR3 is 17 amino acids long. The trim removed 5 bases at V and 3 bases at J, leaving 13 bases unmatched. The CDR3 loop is CASSASALAAVYNEQFF. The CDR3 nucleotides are TGTGCCAGCAGTGCTTCCGCTCTAGCGGCGGTCTACAATGAGCAGTTCTTC.